This T cell receptor beta chain was obtained from a study of shared clonotypes between healthy human individuals. Study background: Ranging from 18 to 49 in age, donors were two women and a few men. Study observations and caveats: In contrast to clonotypes shared by all four donors, non-shared clonotypes had lower generation probabilities. As a rule, naive subsets had a larger estimated richness than memory subsets.

This CDR3 has 13 amino acids. Per the germline V gene, CDR1 is SNHLY and CDR2 is FYNNEI. Trimming took 3 bases from V and 7 from J; bases not matched to a gene: 1. CD45RO-negative, CCR7-positively selected cells formed the naive CD8 fraction, excluding terminally differentiated effector memory CD45RA+ cells. Of note for this clone: Its matching antigen is unknown.

Original processing methods: ImmunoSEQ junction-only sequences lacked quality scores, so their filtering differed. Method: immunoSEQ multiplex PCR; TCRdb's copy keeps in-frame clones and lacks some. V and J calls and clone size follow that table, whereas D and trimming were derived from the DNA. The sample has about 2.1 million clones; 90% to 95% are singletons. Sequenced material: naive CD8+ T cells from PBMCs. V is TRBV2 and J is TRBJ2-1; 9 bases are shared with TRBD1. The clonotype was recovered from a man aged 18 to 30 in good health. Some clones in this sample may be carry-over from other donors' samples. CDR3: CASSDGTGNEQFF. The CDR3 DNA reads TGTGCCAGCAGTGACGGGACAGGGAATGAGCAGTTCTTC.